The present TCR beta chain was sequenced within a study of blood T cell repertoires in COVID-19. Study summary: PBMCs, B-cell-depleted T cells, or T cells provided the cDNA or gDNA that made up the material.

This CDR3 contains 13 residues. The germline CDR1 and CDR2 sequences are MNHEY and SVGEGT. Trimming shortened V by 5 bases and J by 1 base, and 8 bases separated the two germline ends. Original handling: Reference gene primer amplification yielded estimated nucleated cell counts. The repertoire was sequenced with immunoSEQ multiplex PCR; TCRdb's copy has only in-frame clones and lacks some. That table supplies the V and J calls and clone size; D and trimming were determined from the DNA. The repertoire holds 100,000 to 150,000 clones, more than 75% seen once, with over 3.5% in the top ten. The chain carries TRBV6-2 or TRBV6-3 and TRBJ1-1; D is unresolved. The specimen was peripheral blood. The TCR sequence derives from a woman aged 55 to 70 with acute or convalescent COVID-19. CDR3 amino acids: CASSLTGNTEAFF. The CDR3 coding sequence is TGTGCCAGCAGTCTAACGGGGAACACTGAAGCTTTCTTT.